One sample yielded the 6 T cell receptor beta chains listed below, sequenced in a study of blood T cells in healthy people across ages. With a J-beta primer mix and a sample-barcoded 5' primer, a second PCR ran roughly 6 to 11 cycles. TCRdb passed the 5' RACE reads through MiXCR, listing each CDR3 protein once. Of roughly 1.9 million distinct CDR3 sequences listed, about 39% are singletons. Source material: blood. These receptors all come from a human donor in good health.

The chain uses TRBV18 and TRBJ2-1; no reliable D call. There are 17 residues in the CDR3. V was pared by 3 bases and J by 4 bases, with 19 bases between. Looked up from germline, CDR1 is KGHSH and CDR2 is LQKENI. The CDR3 region has the DNA TGTGCCAGCTCACCTCGGAGTCCCACAAATGCTTACAATGAGCAGTTCTTC. This gives the protein CASSPRSPTNAYNEQFF.

The chain joins TRBV9 to TRBJ1-2; D uncertain. Trimming removed 3 bases from V and 8 bases from J, with 11 bases in between. The germline gives CDR1 SGDLS, CDR2 YYNGEE. There are 12 residues in the CDR3. CDR3 DNA: TGTGCCAGCAGCGCGAGGACGCGCGGCTACACCTTC. Protein sequence: CASSARTRGYTF.

This clonotype was seen a few times. CDR3 in amino acids: CSAREGTVGGLPNEQFF. DNA for the CDR3: TGCAGTGCTAGAGAGGGTACGGTGGGGGGGCTGCCCAATGAGCAGTTCTTC. V usage is TRBV20-1 and J usage is TRBJ2-1; possible D gene TRBD2, 7 bases. Germline V gene sequence: CDR1 DFQATT, CDR2 SNEGSKA (reference sequence). This CDR3 has 17 amino acids. The ends were cut back, 0 bases at V and 6 bases at J, with 21 bases in the middle.

The chain links TRBV29-1 to TRBJ1-1; D uncertain. Germline assignment: CDR1 SQVTM and CDR2 ANQGSEA. V lost 4 bases and J lost 4, with 7 bases in between. This CDR3 spans 11 amino acids. CDR3 sequence (DNA): TGCAGCGTTGTCCGGGCCACTGAAGCTTTCTTT. Its translation is CSVVRATEAFF.

The J gene is TRBJ1-2, the V gene TRBV5-1; D is unclear. This CDR3 has 15 amino acids. V lost 8 bases and J lost 7, with 24 bases in between. Germline V lookup: CDR1 SGHRS, CDR2 YFSETQ. The CDR3 loop reads CASKASGSSPLGYTF. The CDR3 DNA is TGCGCCAGTAAAGCTTCCGGGTCCTCCCCTCTTGGCTACACCTTC. Supplemented by reference TRBV5-1 and TRBJ1-2, the full variable domain reads KAGVTQTPRYLIKTRGQQVTLSCSPISGHRSVSWYQQTPGQGLQFLFEYFSETQRNKGNFPGRFSGRQFSNSRSEMNVSTLELGDSALYLCASKASGSSPLGYTFGSGTRLTVV.

This chain connects TRBV5-1 to TRBJ2-3; D might be TRBD1 or TRBD2, each matching 5 bases. Germline-derived CDR1 and CDR2 are SGHRS and YFSETQ. Trimming pared 5 bases from V and 0 bases from J, leaving 16 bases between. CDR3 length: 16 amino acids. CDR3 protein: CASRRGDGISTDTQYF. Written as DNA, the CDR3 is TGCGCCAGCAGGCGAGGGGACGGTATTAGCACAGATACGCAGTATTTT.